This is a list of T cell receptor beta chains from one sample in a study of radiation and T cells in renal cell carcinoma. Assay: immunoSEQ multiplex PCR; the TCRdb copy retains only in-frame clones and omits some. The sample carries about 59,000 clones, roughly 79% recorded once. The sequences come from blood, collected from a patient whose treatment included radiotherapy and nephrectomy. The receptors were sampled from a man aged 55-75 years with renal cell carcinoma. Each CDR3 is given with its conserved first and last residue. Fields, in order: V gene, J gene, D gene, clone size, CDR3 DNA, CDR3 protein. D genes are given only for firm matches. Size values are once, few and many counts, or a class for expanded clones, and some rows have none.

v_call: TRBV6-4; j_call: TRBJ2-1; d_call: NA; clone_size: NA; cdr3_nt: TGTGCCAGCAGTTCGATTAGGTGCTTCCTTGAGTACAATGAGCAGTTCTTC; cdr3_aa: CASSSIRCFLEYNEQFF
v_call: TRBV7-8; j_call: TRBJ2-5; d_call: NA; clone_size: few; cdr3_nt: TGTGCCAGCAGCTTTCGGGAGATAAAAGAGACCCAGTACTTC; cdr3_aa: CASSFREIKETQYF
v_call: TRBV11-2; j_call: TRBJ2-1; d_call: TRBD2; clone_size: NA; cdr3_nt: TGTGCCAGCAGCTTAAGCAGCGGGAGTACCCACAATGAGCAGTTCTTC; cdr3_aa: CASSLSSGSTHNEQFF
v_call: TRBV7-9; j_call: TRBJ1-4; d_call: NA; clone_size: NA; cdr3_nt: TGTGCCAGCAGCTTAGTAGTCGGACAGACTTATGAAAAACTGTTTTTT; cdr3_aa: CASSLVVGQTYEKLFF
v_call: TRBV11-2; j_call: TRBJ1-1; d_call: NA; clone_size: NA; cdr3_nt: TGTGCCAGCAGCTTAGCGGGTAACACTGAAGCTTTCTTT; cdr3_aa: CASSLAGNTEAFF
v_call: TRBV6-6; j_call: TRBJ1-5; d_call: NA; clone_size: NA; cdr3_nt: TGTGCCAGCAGTTACGGGGGGCGGCATCAGCCCCAGCATTTT; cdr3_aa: CASSYGGRHQPQHF
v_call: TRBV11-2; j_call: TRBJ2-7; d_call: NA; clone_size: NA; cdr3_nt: TGTGCCAGCAGTCCTCGGACCGCCCCCTACGAGCAGTACTTC; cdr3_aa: CASSPRTAPYEQYF
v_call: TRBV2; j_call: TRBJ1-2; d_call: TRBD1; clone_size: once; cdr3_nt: TGTGCCAGCAGAGGAGGGACAGGGCGAATCGGCTACACCTTC; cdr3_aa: CASRGGTGRIGYTF
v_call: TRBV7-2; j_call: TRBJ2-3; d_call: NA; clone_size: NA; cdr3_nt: TGTGCCAGCAGCGTCGGCGCGGGGAGAGATACGCAGTATTTT; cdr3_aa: CASSVGAGRDTQYF
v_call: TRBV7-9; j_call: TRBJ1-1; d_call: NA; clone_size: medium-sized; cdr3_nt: TGTGCCAGCAGCTTCTACGGGCTGATGAACACTGAAGCTTTCTTT; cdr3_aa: CASSFYGLMNTEAFF
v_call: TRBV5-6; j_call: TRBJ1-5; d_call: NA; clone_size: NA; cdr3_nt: TGTGCCAGCAGCCCAGCGGGGATCAATCAGCCCCAGCATTTT; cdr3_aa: CASSPAGINQPQHF
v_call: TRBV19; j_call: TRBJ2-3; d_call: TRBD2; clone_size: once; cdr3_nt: TGTGCCAGTAGTCTCCCGGGACTAGCGGTTAGCACAGATACGCAGTATTTT; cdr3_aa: CASSLPGLAVSTDTQYF
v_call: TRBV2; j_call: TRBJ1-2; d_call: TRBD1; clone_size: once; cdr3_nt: TGTGCCAGCAGTCCTTCGACAGGGGCGGGCTATGGCTACACCTTC; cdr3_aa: CASSPSTGAGYGYTF
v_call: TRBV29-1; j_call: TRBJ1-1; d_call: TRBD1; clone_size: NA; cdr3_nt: TGCAGCGCTACACCCCCAGGGGGTGAAGCTTTCTTT; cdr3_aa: CSATPPGGEAFF
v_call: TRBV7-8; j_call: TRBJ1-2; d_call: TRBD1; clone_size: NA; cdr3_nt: TGTGCCAGCAGCTTAAGTGGGGACAGGGTGAACTATGGCTACACCTTC; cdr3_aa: CASSLSGDRVNYGYTF
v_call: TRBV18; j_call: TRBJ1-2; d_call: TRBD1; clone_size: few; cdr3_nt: TGTGCCAGCTCACCACCGGTGACAGGGGTGGGCTACACCTTC; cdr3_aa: CASSPPVTGVGYTF
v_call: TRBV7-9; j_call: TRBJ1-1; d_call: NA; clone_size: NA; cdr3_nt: TGTGCCAGCAGCCCCCCATTTAGGGTGAACACTGAAGCTTTCTTT; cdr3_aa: CASSPPFRVNTEAFF
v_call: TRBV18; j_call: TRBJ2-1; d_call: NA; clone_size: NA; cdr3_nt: TGTGCCAGCTCACCCAACAGGGACTACAATGAGCAGTTCTTC; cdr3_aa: CASSPNRDYNEQFF
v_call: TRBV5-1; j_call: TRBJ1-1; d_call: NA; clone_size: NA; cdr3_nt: TGCGCCAGCAGCCCAACCGCTACCTGGGGTGACACTGAAGCTTTCTTT; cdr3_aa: CASSPTATWGDTEAFF
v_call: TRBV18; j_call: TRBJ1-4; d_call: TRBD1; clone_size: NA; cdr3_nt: TGTGCCAGCTCACCACGGACAGGGCAAGAGGAAAAACTGTTTTTT; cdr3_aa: CASSPRTGQEEKLFF
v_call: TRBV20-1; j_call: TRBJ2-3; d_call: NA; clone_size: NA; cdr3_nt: TGCAGTGCTAACCAGAGAGATACGCAGTATTTT; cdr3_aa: CSANQRDTQYF
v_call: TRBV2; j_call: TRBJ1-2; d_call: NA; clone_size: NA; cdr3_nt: TGTGCCAGCAGGCTGACCGCCTATGGCTACACCTTC; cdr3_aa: CASRLTAYGYTF
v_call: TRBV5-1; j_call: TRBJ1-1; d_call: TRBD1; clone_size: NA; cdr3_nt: TGCGCCAGCAGATGGGCAGGGGGAATGAACACTGAAGCTTTCTTT; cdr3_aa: CASRWAGGMNTEAFF
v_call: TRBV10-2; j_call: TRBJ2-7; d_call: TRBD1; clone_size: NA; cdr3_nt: TGCGCCAGCAGTGGACTACCGGGGACAGGGATAGACTACGAGCAGTACTTC; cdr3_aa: CASSGLPGTGIDYEQYF
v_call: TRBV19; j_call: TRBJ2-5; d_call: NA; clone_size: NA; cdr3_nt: TGTGCCAGTAGCCCTACAGGGAGAGAGACCCAGTACTTC; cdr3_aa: CASSPTGRETQYF
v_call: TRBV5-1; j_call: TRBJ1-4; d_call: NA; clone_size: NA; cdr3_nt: TGCGCCAGCAGCTTGGTGGCGGAGGGGGGTGAAAAACTGTTTTTT; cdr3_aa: CASSLVAEGGEKLFF
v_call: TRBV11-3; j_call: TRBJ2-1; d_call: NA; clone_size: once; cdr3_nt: TGTGCCAGCAGCCTAAGACCCCGCCGCGGGGTCCAAGAAGTAAGGGAGCAGTTCTTC; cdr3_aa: CASSLRPRRGVQEVREQFF
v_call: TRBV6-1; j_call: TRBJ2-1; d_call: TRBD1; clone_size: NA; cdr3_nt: TGTGCCAGCAGTATACAGGGGTCCTTGGGCAATGAGCAGTTCTTC; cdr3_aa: CASSIQGSLGNEQFF
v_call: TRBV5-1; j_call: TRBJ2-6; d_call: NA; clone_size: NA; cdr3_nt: TGCGCCAGCAGCTTCTCTGGGACTGGGGCCAACGTCCTGACTTTC; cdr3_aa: CASSFSGTGANVLTF
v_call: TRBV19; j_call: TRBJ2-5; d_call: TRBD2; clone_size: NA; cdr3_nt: TGTGCCAGTGGGAGCGGGAGGATACAAGGGACCCAGTACTTC; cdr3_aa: CASGSGRIQGTQYF
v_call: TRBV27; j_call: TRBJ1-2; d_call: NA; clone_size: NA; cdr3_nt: TGTGCCAGCAGCTTATCGGACGTGTCGGCGCCCGGGGGGTCTGGCTACACCTTC; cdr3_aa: CASSLSDVSAPGGSGYTF